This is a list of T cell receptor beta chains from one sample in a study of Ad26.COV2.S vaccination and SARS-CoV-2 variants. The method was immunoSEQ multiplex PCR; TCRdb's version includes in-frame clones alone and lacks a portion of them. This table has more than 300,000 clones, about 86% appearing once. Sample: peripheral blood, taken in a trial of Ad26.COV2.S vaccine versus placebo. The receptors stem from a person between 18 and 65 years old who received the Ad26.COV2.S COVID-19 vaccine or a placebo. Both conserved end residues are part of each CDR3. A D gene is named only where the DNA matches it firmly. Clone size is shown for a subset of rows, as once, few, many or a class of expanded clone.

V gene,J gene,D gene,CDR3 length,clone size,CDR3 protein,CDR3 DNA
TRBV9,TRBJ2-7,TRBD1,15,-,CASSAFDRGPYEQYF,TGTGCCAGCAGCGCATTCGACAGGGGGCCTTACGAGCAGTACTTC
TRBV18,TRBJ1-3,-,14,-,CASSPLSSGNTIYF,TGTGCCAGCTCACCTCTCAGCTCTGGAAACACCATATATTTT
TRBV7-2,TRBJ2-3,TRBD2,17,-,CASSLAGGGGSTDTQYF,TGTGCCAGCAGCTTAGCCGGGGGGGGAGGGAGCACAGATACGCAGTATTTT
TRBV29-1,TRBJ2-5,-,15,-,CSVGSIGQPQETQYF,TGCAGCGTGGGGAGCATCGGACAGCCTCAAGAGACCCAGTACTTC
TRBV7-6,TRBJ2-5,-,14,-,CASSQTGAQETQYF,TGTGCCAGCAGCCAAACGGGGGCCCAAGAGACCCAGTACTTC
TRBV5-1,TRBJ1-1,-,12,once,CASRGQNTEAFF,TGCGCCAGCAGGGGACAGAACACTGAAGCTTTCTTT
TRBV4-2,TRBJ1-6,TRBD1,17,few,CASSPSGTGVSDSPLHF,TGTGCCAGCAGCCCGTCCGGGACAGGGGTATCGGATTCACCCCTCCACTTT
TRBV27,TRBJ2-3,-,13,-,CASSLLFTDTQYF,TGTGCCAGCAGTTTACTTTTCACAGATACGCAGTATTTT
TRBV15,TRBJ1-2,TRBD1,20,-,CATSRDGPERTGPSSYGYTF,TGTGCCACCAGCAGAGATGGTCCGGAGCGGACAGGGCCTAGTAGCTATGGCTACACCTTC
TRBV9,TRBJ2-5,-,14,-,CASNPGQAGETQYF,TGTGCCAGCAACCCAGGGCAGGCGGGAGAGACCCAGTACTTC
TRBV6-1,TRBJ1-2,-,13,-,CASSEEGWYGYTF,TGTGCCAGCAGTGAGGAGGGCTGGTATGGCTACACCTTC
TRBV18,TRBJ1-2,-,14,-,CASSPQGTGYGYTF,TGTGCCAGCTCACCACAGGGAACCGGCTATGGCTACACCTTC
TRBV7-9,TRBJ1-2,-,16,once,CASSLWGQGEIYGYTF,TGTGCCAGCAGCTTATGGGGGCAGGGAGAAATCTATGGCTACACCTTC
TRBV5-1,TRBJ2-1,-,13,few,CASSLGFYNEQFF,TGCGCCAGCAGCTTGGGGTTTTACAATGAGCAGTTCTTC
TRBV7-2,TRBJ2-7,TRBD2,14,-,CASSLTGGAYEQYF,TGTGCCAGCAGCTTAACGGGAGGGGCCTACGAGCAGTACTTC
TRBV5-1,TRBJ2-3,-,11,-,CASSGRDTQYF,TGCGCCAGCAGCGGCAGGGATACGCAGTATTTT
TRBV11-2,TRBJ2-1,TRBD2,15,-,CAGYIAGGDYNEQFF,TGTGCCGGATACATAGCGGGGGGAGATTACAATGAGCAGTTCTTC
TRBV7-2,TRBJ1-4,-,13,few,CASSLALDEKLFF,TGTGCCAGCAGCTTAGCCCTCGATGAAAAACTGTTTTTT
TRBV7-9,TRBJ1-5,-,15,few,CASSFGGKSNQPQHF,TGTGCCAGCAGCTTTGGGGGTAAGAGCAATCAGCCCCAGCATTTT
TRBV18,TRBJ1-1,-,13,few,CASSPGVNTEAFF,TGTGCCAGCTCACCAGGGGTGAACACTGAAGCTTTCTTT
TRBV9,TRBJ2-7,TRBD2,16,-,CASSVSYGGKYSEQYF,TGTGCCAGCAGCGTTTCCTACGGGGGGAAGTATTCCGAGCAGTACTTC
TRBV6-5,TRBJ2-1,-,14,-,CASSRLGSYNEQFF,TGTGCCAGCAGTCGACTAGGGTCTTACAATGAGCAGTTCTTC
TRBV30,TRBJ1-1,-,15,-,CAWRRGGHQNTEAFF,TGTGCCTGGAGAAGAGGTGGACACCAGAACACTGAAGCTTTCTTT
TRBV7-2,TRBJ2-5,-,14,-,CASSLGLYQETQYF,TGTGCCAGCAGCTTAGGGCTCTACCAAGAGACCCAGTACTTC
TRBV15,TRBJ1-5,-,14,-,CATSTTGNFQPQHF,TGTGCCACCAGCACCACAGGGAACTTCCAGCCCCAGCATTTT
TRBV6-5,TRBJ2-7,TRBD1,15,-,CASSYRGQGAYEQYF,TGTGCCAGCAGTTACCGGGGACAGGGGGCCTACGAGCAGTACTTC
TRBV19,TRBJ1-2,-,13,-,CASSNGGGYGYTF,TGTGCCAGTAGTAATGGCGGGGGCTATGGCTACACCTTC
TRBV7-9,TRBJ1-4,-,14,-,CASSPPGVAEKLFF,TGTGCCAGCAGCCCTCCAGGGGTAGCGGAAAAACTGTTTTTT
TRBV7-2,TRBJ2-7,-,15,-,CASSPGQSQGFEQYF,TGTGCCAGCAGCCCCGGACAGTCGCAGGGGTTCGAGCAGTACTTC
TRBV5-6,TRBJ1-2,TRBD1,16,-,CASSLGPGQGAFGYTF,TGTGCCAGCAGCTTGGGGCCGGGACAGGGGGCTTTTGGCTACACCTTC
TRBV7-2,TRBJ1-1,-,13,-,CASSLMRSAEAFF,TGTGCCAGCAGCTTAATGCGGTCCGCTGAAGCTTTCTTT
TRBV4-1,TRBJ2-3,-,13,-,CASSQTGTDTQYF,TGCGCCAGCAGCCAGACTGGCACAGATACGCAGTATTTT
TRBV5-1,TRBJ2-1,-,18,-,CASSFSVLAGALYNEQFF,TGCGCCAGCAGCTTTTCCGTCCTAGCTGGGGCCCTTTACAATGAGCAGTTCTTC
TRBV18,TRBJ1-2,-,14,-,CASSPADGPYGYTF,TGTGCCAGCTCACCGGCGGACGGTCCCTATGGCTACACCTTC
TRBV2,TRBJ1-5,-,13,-,CASRGQINQPQHF,TGTGCCAGCCGGGGGCAAATAAATCAGCCCCAGCATTTT
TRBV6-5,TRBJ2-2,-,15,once,CASRVSILAAGELFF,TGTGCCAGCCGAGTCTCGATATTGGCGGCCGGGGAGCTGTTTTTT
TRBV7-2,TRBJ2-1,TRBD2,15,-,CASSPGTSYYNEQFF,TGTGCCAGCAGCCCGGGGACTAGTTACTACAATGAGCAGTTCTTC
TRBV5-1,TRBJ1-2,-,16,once,CASSWDTGVTTWGYTF,TGCGCCAGCAGCTGGGACACCGGGGTAACGACCTGGGGCTACACCTTC
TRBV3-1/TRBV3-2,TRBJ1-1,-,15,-,CASSQDWLRGDEAFF,TGTGCCAGCAGCCAAGATTGGTTGCGGGGTGATGAAGCTTTCTTT
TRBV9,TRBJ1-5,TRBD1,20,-,CASSTPHLGGQAFSNQPQHF,TGTGCCAGCAGCACCCCCCATCTCGGCGGACAGGCCTTTAGCAATCAGCCCCAGCATTTT
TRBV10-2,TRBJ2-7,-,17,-,CASSSSVARATSYEQYF,TGCGCCAGCAGTTCGTCGGTGGCCAGGGCTACCTCCTACGAGCAGTACTTC
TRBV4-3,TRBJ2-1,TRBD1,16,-,CASSQEPGGSYNEQFF,TGCGCCAGCAGCCAAGAGCCAGGGGGCTCCTACAATGAGCAGTTCTTC
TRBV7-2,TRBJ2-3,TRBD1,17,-,CASSLLLDRGSGDTQYF,TGTGCCAGCAGCTTACTACTCGACAGGGGTTCAGGAGATACGCAGTATTTT
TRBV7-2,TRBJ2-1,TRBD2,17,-,CASSLRAGGGSYNEQFF,TGTGCCAGCAGCTTAAGGGCGGGGGGCGGATCCTACAATGAGCAGTTCTTC
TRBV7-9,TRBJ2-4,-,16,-,CASSPLAQSPLTGQYF,TGTGCCAGCAGCCCACTAGCTCAAAGTCCCCTAACGGGGCAGTACTTC
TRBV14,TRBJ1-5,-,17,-,CASPRSVQVFSNQPQHF,TGTGCCAGCCCCCGTTCCGTACAGGTGTTTAGCAATCAGCCCCAGCATTTT
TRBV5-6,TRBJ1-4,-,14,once,CASSPGTANEKLFF,TGTGCCAGCAGCCCCGGGACTGCTAATGAAAAACTGTTTTTT
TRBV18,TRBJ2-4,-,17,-,CASSPAQGVVAKNIQYF,TGTGCCAGCTCACCCGCACAGGGAGTGGTAGCCAAAAACATTCAGTACTTC
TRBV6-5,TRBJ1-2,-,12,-,CASRTGSYGYTF,TGTGCCAGCAGGACAGGTTCCTATGGCTACACCTTC
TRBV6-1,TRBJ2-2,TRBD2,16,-,CASSVPSGANTGELFF,TGTGCCAGCAGTGTCCCTAGCGGGGCGAACACCGGGGAGCTGTTTTTT
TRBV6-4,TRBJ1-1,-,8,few,CASSEAFF,TGTGCCAGCAGTGAAGCTTTCTTT